This record concerns one T cell receptor beta chain sequence. This sample stems from a study of blood T cell repertoires in COVID-19. The V gene lost 7 bases and the J gene lost 4 bases, with 8 bases spanning the gap. Germline V gene lookup returns CDR1 LNHNV and CDR2 YYDKDF (reference sequence). The CDR3 length is 13 residues. The study counted Cohort 3 donors as recovered given two negative PCRs, clearance, or symptom resolution. As processed by the authors: Amplifying reference gene primers gave estimates of nucleated cell counts. Repertoires were generated with immunoSEQ multiplex PCR, while TCRdb's copy carries only in-frame clones and drops some. V, J and clone size derive from that table, while D and trimming were established from the DNA sequence. The sample lists a few hundred thousand clones; 85% were seen once.

The chain recombines TRBV15 with TRBJ1-6, with a tentative D call TRBD1 (5 bases). The source material was PBMCs or T cells enriched from blood (not recorded which). The receptor's source is a man aged 35-49 years who had recovered from COVID-19. As DNA, the CDR3 is TGTGCCACCAAAGGGGATTATAATTCACCCCTCCACTTT. Translation gives CATKGDYNSPLHF.